This TCR beta chain was recovered during a study of shared clonotypes between healthy human individuals. General observations from the study: The represented genetic and exposure-history diversity was limited by the small number of donors. Only blood underwent sampling, and tissue repertoires likely differ. The authors expected sequencing depth to affect clonotype sharing among donors. Naive CD4 clonotypes overlapped across a handful of donors at 4.5% to 5.5%.

Of note for this clone: Antigen: not known.

The assay was immunoSEQ multiplex PCR, and TCRdb's table has in-frame clones only and misses some. The sample carries more than 850,000 clones, more than 75% recorded once. V lost 1 base, J lost 1 base, and 8 bases lay in between. The germline V gene has CDR1 SGDLS and CDR2 YYNGEE. There are 14 residues in the CDR3. This sequence joins TRBV9 and TRBJ1-1, with D perhaps matching TRBD1 (5 bases). Sample: memory CD4+ T cells from PBMCs. As to subset: CD45RA-negative fraction. The source is a young man in good health. Some clones in this sample may be carry-over from other donors' samples. CDR3 DNA: TGTGCCAGCAGCGTAATAGGGGAGAACACTGAAGCTTTCTTT. Protein: CASSVIGENTEAFF.